These T cell receptor beta chains were read from a single sample in a study of blood T cell repertoires in COVID-19. Sequencing used immunoSEQ multiplex PCR; TCRdb keeps in-frame clones, though not all of them. The table includes 250,000 to 350,000 clones, roughly 90% detected once. Sequencing was performed on peripheral blood. All receptors come from a woman aged 55-70 years with acute or convalescent COVID-19. CDR3s include the opening cysteine and the closing phenylalanine or tryptophan. D genes are given only for firm matches. Size is omitted from some rows. Given values are once, few, many or a class for expanded clones.

CDR3aa: CASSPRTGDGYTF; CDR3nt: TGTGCCAGCAGCCCGCGGACAGGGGATGGCTACACCTTC; d_gene: TRBD1; j_gene: TRBJ1-2; abundance: NA; v_gene: TRBV3-1/TRBV3-2
CDR3aa: CASSQDSWDNTDEQFF; CDR3nt: TGTGCCAGCAGCCAAGATAGCTGGGACAACACCGATGAGCAGTTCTTC; d_gene: NA; j_gene: TRBJ2-1; abundance: NA; v_gene: TRBV3-1/TRBV3-2
CDR3aa: CASSLGQGARTEAFF; CDR3nt: TGTGCCAGCAGCTTAGGACAGGGGGCGCGGACTGAAGCTTTCTTT; d_gene: TRBD1; j_gene: TRBJ1-1; abundance: NA; v_gene: TRBV7-3
CDR3aa: CASSSHRGASYNEQFF; CDR3nt: TGTGCCAGCAGCTCCCATCGGGGGGCATCCTACAATGAGCAGTTCTTC; d_gene: NA; j_gene: TRBJ2-1; abundance: NA; v_gene: TRBV7-9
CDR3aa: CSAASTSTYGYTF; CDR3nt: TGCAGCGCGGCCAGTACATCCACCTATGGCTACACCTTC; d_gene: NA; j_gene: TRBJ1-2; abundance: NA; v_gene: TRBV29-1
CDR3aa: CASSPWEGRWTLDDGYGYTF; CDR3nt: TGTGCCAGCAGCCCGTGGGAAGGCCGATGGACATTAGACGACGGCTATGGCTACACCTTC; d_gene: NA; j_gene: TRBJ1-2; abundance: NA; v_gene: TRBV3-1/TRBV3-2
CDR3aa: CASGSEQGLSGELFF; CDR3nt: TGTGCCAGCGGTTCGGAGCAGGGATTGTCCGGGGAGCTGTTTTTT; d_gene: NA; j_gene: TRBJ2-2; abundance: NA; v_gene: TRBV28
CDR3aa: CASSPSRQTATNEKLFF; CDR3nt: TGTGCCAGCTCACCATCAAGACAGACTGCAACTAATGAAAAACTGTTTTTT; d_gene: NA; j_gene: TRBJ1-4; abundance: once; v_gene: TRBV18
CDR3aa: CASSKSAGGPVEQFF; CDR3nt: TGTGCCAGTAGTAAGTCGGCGGGAGGGCCTGTTGAGCAGTTCTTC; d_gene: TRBD2; j_gene: TRBJ2-1; abundance: NA; v_gene: TRBV19
CDR3aa: CASSLAGGGQGIGGYTF; CDR3nt: TGTGCCAGCAGCTTGGCTGGAGGGGGACAGGGAATTGGTGGCTACACCTTC; d_gene: TRBD1; j_gene: TRBJ1-2; abundance: NA; v_gene: TRBV5-4
CDR3aa: CASSFQGTGNTIYF; CDR3nt: TGTGCCAGCAGTTTTCAGGGAACTGGAAACACCATATATTTT; d_gene: NA; j_gene: TRBJ1-3; abundance: NA; v_gene: TRBV2
CDR3aa: CASGRWQRNYGYTF; CDR3nt: TGCGCCAGCGGCCGATGGCAGCGAAACTATGGCTACACCTTC; d_gene: NA; j_gene: TRBJ1-2; abundance: NA; v_gene: TRBV23-1
CDR3aa: CASIGLAGTDTQYF; CDR3nt: TGCGCCAGCATCGGGCTAGCGGGGACAGATACGCAGTATTTT; d_gene: TRBD2; j_gene: TRBJ2-3; abundance: NA; v_gene: TRBV5-1
CDR3aa: CASSPQGGNQPQHF; CDR3nt: TGTGCCAGCTCACCACAGGGGGGGAATCAGCCCCAGCATTTT; d_gene: NA; j_gene: TRBJ1-5; abundance: NA; v_gene: TRBV18
CDR3aa: CASSGTVSYEQYF; CDR3nt: TGTGCCAGTAGCGGGACAGTCTCCTACGAGCAGTACTTC; d_gene: TRBD1; j_gene: TRBJ2-7; abundance: NA; v_gene: TRBV19
CDR3aa: CASSGGQIYGYTF; CDR3nt: TGTGCCAGCAGTGGTGGGCAGATCTATGGCTACACCTTC; d_gene: NA; j_gene: TRBJ1-2; abundance: NA; v_gene: TRBV28
CDR3aa: CASSELTHRSSYNEQFF; CDR3nt: TGTGCCAGCAGCGAACTGACTCACAGGAGCTCCTACAATGAGCAGTTCTTC; d_gene: NA; j_gene: TRBJ2-1; abundance: NA; v_gene: TRBV7-2
CDR3aa: CAISPTERNTEAFF; CDR3nt: TGTGCCATCAGCCCGACAGAGAGGAACACTGAAGCTTTCTTT; d_gene: NA; j_gene: TRBJ1-1; abundance: NA; v_gene: TRBV10-3
CDR3aa: CASSGRSSGTSRSGNTIYF; CDR3nt: TGTGCCAGCAGCGGACGGTCCTCCGGGACTTCCCGCTCTGGAAACACCATATATTTT; d_gene: NA; j_gene: TRBJ1-3; abundance: NA; v_gene: TRBV9
CDR3aa: CSVVWRGLRDYGYTF; CDR3nt: TGCAGCGTTGTGTGGCGCGGCCTTCGAGACTATGGCTACACCTTC; d_gene: NA; j_gene: TRBJ1-2; abundance: NA; v_gene: TRBV29-1
CDR3aa: CASSEGQGSWSTNEKLFF; CDR3nt: TGTGCCAGCAGTGAAGGACAGGGGTCGTGGTCAACTAATGAAAAACTGTTTTTT; d_gene: TRBD1; j_gene: TRBJ1-4; abundance: NA; v_gene: TRBV2
CDR3aa: CASSYYRDRANEAFF; CDR3nt: TGTGCCAGCAGTTACTATAGGGACAGGGCGAATGAAGCTTTCTTT; d_gene: TRBD1; j_gene: TRBJ1-1; abundance: NA; v_gene: TRBV6-2/TRBV6-3
CDR3aa: CASTDNLGRPEGYTF; CDR3nt: TGTGCCAGCACCGATAACCTGGGGAGACCGGAGGGCTACACCTTC; d_gene: NA; j_gene: TRBJ1-2; abundance: NA; v_gene: TRBV7-9
CDR3aa: CASSSGTNYNSPLHF; CDR3nt: TGTGCCAGCAGCTCCGGGACAAACTATAATTCACCCCTCCACTTT; d_gene: NA; j_gene: TRBJ1-6; abundance: NA; v_gene: TRBV7-9
CDR3aa: CATDPGAYNEQFF; CDR3nt: TGTGCCACCGATCCGGGGGCCTACAATGAGCAGTTCTTC; d_gene: NA; j_gene: TRBJ2-1; abundance: NA; v_gene: TRBV15
CDR3aa: CASSVDRGHGYTF; CDR3nt: TGTGCCAGCAGTGTGGACAGGGGCCATGGCTACACCTTC; d_gene: TRBD1; j_gene: TRBJ1-2; abundance: NA; v_gene: TRBV25-1
CDR3aa: CASSPTGVQPQHF; CDR3nt: TGTGCCAGCAGCCCAACAGGGGTGCAGCCCCAGCATTTT; d_gene: TRBD1; j_gene: TRBJ1-5; abundance: NA; v_gene: TRBV9
CDR3aa: CASSFLAGEEQETQYF; CDR3nt: TGCGCCAGCAGCTTCCTAGCGGGGGAGGAACAAGAGACCCAGTACTTC; d_gene: TRBD2; j_gene: TRBJ2-5; abundance: NA; v_gene: TRBV5-1
CDR3aa: CASSVRGRYEQYF; CDR3nt: TGTGCCAGCAGCGTCAGGGGTAGGTACGAGCAGTACTTC; d_gene: NA; j_gene: TRBJ2-7; abundance: NA; v_gene: TRBV7-2
CDR3aa: CASSISPGGGNTIYF; CDR3nt: TGTGCCAGCAGCATATCCCCCGGCGGTGGAAACACCATATATTTT; d_gene: NA; j_gene: TRBJ1-3; abundance: NA; v_gene: TRBV7-3
CDR3aa: CASSRRVSLVTQYNEQFF; CDR3nt: TGTGCCAGCTCACGACGGGTGAGTCTAGTAACCCAGTACAATGAGCAGTTCTTC; d_gene: NA; j_gene: TRBJ2-1; abundance: NA; v_gene: TRBV18
CDR3aa: CASSYEVQGEYGYTF; CDR3nt: TGTGCCAGCAGTTACGAAGTCCAGGGGGAATATGGCTACACCTTC; d_gene: TRBD1; j_gene: TRBJ1-2; abundance: NA; v_gene: TRBV6-5
CDR3aa: CASSLSVTVIREQYF; CDR3nt: TGCGCCAGCAGCCTCTCCGTGACTGTGATACGCGAGCAGTACTTC; d_gene: NA; j_gene: TRBJ2-7; abundance: NA; v_gene: TRBV4-3
CDR3aa: CASSFRQGGQPQHF; CDR3nt: TGTGCCAGCAGTTTCAGGCAGGGAGGTCAGCCCCAGCATTTT; d_gene: NA; j_gene: TRBJ1-5; abundance: NA; v_gene: TRBV28
CDR3aa: CASSFAGLGTEAFF; CDR3nt: TGTGCCAGCAGTTTCGCGGGGTTGGGCACTGAAGCTTTCTTT; d_gene: NA; j_gene: TRBJ1-1; abundance: NA; v_gene: TRBV27
CDR3aa: CASTRRTGGKGSQETQYF; CDR3nt: TGTGCCAGCACACGTAGGACAGGGGGCAAAGGGTCTCAAGAGACCCAGTACTTC; d_gene: TRBD1; j_gene: TRBJ2-5; abundance: NA; v_gene: TRBV2
CDR3aa: CASSDEYTGELFF; CDR3nt: TGTGCCAGCAGTGACGAGTACACCGGGGAGCTGTTTTTT; d_gene: NA; j_gene: TRBJ2-2; abundance: once; v_gene: TRBV6-4
CDR3aa: CAWTGLNSYNSPLHF; CDR3nt: TGTGCCTGGACGGGACTCAACTCCTATAATTCACCCCTCCACTTT; d_gene: NA; j_gene: TRBJ1-6; abundance: NA; v_gene: TRBV30
CDR3aa: CASSLTRQGDINTQYF; CDR3nt: TGTGCCAGCAGCTTAACGAGGCAGGGGGACATAAATACGCAGTATTTT; d_gene: TRBD1; j_gene: TRBJ2-3; abundance: NA; v_gene: TRBV7-3
CDR3aa: CASSYGRIGLGAQYF; CDR3nt: TGTGCCAGCAGTTACGGACGGATTGGTTTAGGGGCGCAGTATTTT; d_gene: NA; j_gene: TRBJ2-3; abundance: NA; v_gene: TRBV6-2/TRBV6-3